This TCR beta chain is from a study of identical twins. Study-level findings and limits: Weaker excess twin sharing was seen among beta out-of-frame sequences.

This clonotype has only a few counts. Its target is unknown. Only healthy Caucasians were included as donors. The V and J ends lost 4 bases and 8 bases respectively, with 20 bases between them. The CDR3 sequence is 15 residues long. In germline, CDR1 is MNHNY, CDR2 SVGAGI (reference sequence). After template switching added a universal primer site, the resulting cDNA carried unique molecular identifiers. TCRdb passed the 5' RACE reads through MiXCR, listing each CDR3 protein once. Of about 390,000 distinct CDR3 sequences listed, approximately 9.1% are singletons. The specimen was naive T cells sorted from blood. The chain has TRBV6-6 and TRBJ1-1; the D gene is possibly TRBD1 (6 bases). This receptor was obtained from a woman between 45 and 65 years old in good health. CDR3 sequence (DNA): TGTGCCAGCAGTTTAATCGGACAGCAGCCAGGGGAAGCTTTCTTT. It yields the protein CASSLIGQQPGEAFF.